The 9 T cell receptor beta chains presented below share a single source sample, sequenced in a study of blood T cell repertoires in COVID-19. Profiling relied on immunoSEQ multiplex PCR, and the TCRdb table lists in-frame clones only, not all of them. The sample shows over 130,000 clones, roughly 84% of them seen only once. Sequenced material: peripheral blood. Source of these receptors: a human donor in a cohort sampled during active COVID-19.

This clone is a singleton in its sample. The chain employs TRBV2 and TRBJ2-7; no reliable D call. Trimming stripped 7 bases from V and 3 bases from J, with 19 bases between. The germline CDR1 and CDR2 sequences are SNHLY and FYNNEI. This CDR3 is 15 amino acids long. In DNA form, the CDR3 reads TGTGCCAGCATTCTGGGCGAGAAAAGACACTACGAGCAGTACTTC. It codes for CASILGEKRHYEQYF.

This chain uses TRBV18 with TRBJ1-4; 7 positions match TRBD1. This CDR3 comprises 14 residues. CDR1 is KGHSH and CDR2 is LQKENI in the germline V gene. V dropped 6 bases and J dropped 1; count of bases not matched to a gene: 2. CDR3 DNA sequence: TGTGCCAGCTCGTGGGACAGAACTAATGAAAAACTGTTTTTT. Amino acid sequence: CASSWDRTNEKLFF. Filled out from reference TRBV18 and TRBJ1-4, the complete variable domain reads NAGVMQNPRHLVRRRGQEARLRCSPMKGHSHVYWYRQLPEEGLKFMVYLQKENIIDESGMPKERFSAEFPKEGPSILRIQQVVRGDSAAYFCASSWDRTNEKLFFGSGTQLSVL.

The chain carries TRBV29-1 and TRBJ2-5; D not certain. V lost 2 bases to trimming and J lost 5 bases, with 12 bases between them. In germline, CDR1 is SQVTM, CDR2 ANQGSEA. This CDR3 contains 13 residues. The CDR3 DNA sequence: TGCAGCGTTGAAATTCCGGGTGGGGAGACCCAGTACTTC. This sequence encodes CSVEIPGGETQYF.

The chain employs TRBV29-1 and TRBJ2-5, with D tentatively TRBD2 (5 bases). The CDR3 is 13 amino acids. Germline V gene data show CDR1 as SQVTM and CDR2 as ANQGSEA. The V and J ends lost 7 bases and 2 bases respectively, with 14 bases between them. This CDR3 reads CSGEERRQETQYF. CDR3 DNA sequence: TGCAGCGGCGAAGAAAGGAGGCAAGAGACCCAGTACTTC.

CDR3 sequence: CASSLQGTPFYEQYF. The CDR3 DNA is TGTGCCAGCAGCTTGCAGGGAACCCCCTTCTACGAGCAGTACTTC. This chain connects TRBV7-9 to TRBJ2-7; a possible D gene is TRBD1 (5 bases). V lost 3 bases and J 3 bases, leaving 15 bases between the germline ends. This CDR3 comprises 15 residues. Germline V CDR1 and CDR2: SEHNR, FQNEAQ (reference sequence).

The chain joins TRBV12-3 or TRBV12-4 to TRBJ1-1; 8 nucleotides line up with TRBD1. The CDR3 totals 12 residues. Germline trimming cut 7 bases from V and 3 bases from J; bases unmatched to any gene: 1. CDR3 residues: CASKTGDTEAFF. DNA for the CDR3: TGTGCCAGCAAGACAGGGGACACTGAAGCTTTCTTT.

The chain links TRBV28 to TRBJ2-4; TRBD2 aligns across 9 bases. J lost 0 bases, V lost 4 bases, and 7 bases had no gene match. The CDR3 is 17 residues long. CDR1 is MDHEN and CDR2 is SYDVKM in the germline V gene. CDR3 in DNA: TGTGCCAGCAGTTCTAGCGGGGTAACACTAGCCAAAAACATTCAGTACTTC. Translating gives CASSSSGVTLAKNIQYF.

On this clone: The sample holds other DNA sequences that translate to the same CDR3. CDR3 amino acids: CASSRQGNQPQHF. For the CDR3, the DNA is TGTGCCAGTAGTCGACAGGGGAATCAGCCCCAGCATTTT. The chain has TRBV19 and TRBJ1-5, with 8 bases identical to TRBD1. The CDR3 is made up of 13 amino acids. Germline loops: CDR1 LNHDA, CDR2 SQIVND (reference sequence). J gave up 4 bases and V 5 bases, and 1 base lay outside the gene matches.

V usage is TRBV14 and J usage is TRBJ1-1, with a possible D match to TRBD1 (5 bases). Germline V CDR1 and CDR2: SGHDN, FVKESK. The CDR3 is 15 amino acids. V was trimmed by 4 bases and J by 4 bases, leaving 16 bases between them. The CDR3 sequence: CASSPEVGRATEAFF. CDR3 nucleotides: TGTGCCAGCAGCCCCGAGGTCGGCAGGGCCACTGAAGCTTTCTTT.